The 8 T cell receptor beta chains given below trace back to one sample, sequenced in a study of blood T cell repertoires in COVID-19. TCRdb's copy holds only in-frame clones and misses some; the assay was immunoSEQ multiplex PCR. This sample has about 92,000 clones, with around three quarters found just once. Specimen: peripheral blood. These receptors all come from a woman aged 60-75 years in a cohort sampled during active or convalescent COVID-19.

Only a few counts were recorded for this clone. V usage is TRBV21-1 and J usage is TRBJ2-1; TRBD2, the table's D call, lacks a check against the DNA. TRBV21-1 is given as a pseudogene. This CDR3 spans 18 amino acids. CDR3 nucleotide sequence: TGTGCCAGCAGCCCCCGGGGGTGGGGGTTGTCGTCCTACAATGAGCAGTTCTTC. Protein sequence: CASSPRGWGLSSYNEQFF.

This clone showed up just once. The chain recombines TRBV15 with TRBJ2-1, with 12 bases that match TRBD2. V shed 3 bases, J shed 4 bases, and the junction held 4 bases outside the gene matches. CDR1 is LNHNV and CDR2 is YYDKDF in the germline V gene (reference sequence). This CDR3 has 16 amino acids. The CDR3 reads CATSRAGTSGYNEQFF. DNA for the CDR3: TGTGCCACCAGCAGGGCCGGGACTAGCGGGTACAATGAGCAGTTCTTC.

This sequence joins TRBV19 and TRBJ2-3; D unresolved. V was pared by 7 bases and J by 2 bases, with 13 bases between. Germline values: CDR1 LNHDA, CDR2 SQIVND (reference sequence). This CDR3 contains 14 residues. The CDR3 DNA follows: TGTGCCAGTAATGATTGGCTAGTCACAGATACGCAGTATTTT. It yields the protein CASNDWLVTDTQYF.

There are many counts of this clone. The J gene is TRBJ1-5, the V gene TRBV19; TRBD1 is a possible D gene (6 bases). CDR1 is LNHDA and CDR2 is SQIVND in the germline V gene (reference sequence). Deletions cut 5 bases from V and 7 bases from J, with 12 bases between. This CDR3 contains 13 residues. DNA of the CDR3: TGTGCCAGTAGTCTGCCAGGGGCCCAGCCCCAGCATTTT. Encoded protein: CASSLPGAQPQHF.

This chain connects TRBV4-1 to TRBJ1-6, with unresolved D. Germline V gene lookup returns CDR1 MGHRA and CDR2 YSYEKL. The CDR3 consists of 14 residues. Trimming took off 3 bases at V and 7 bases at J, with 10 bases between the two ends. The CDR3 coding sequence is TGCGCCAGCAGCCACTGGGCAGGAAATTCACCCCTCCACTTT. Amino acids: CASSHWAGNSPLHF.

The gene calls are TRBV3-1 (or the pseudogene TRBV3-2) and TRBJ1-6; no clear D gene. V lost 4 bases and J 8 bases, leaving 9 bases between the germline ends. The CDR3 extends over 13 amino acids. Germline loops: CDR1 LGHDT, CDR2 YNNKEL (reference sequence). The CDR3 loop reads CASSLRVYSPLHF. CDR3 coding DNA: TGTGCCAGCAGCCTTCGGGTTTATTCACCCCTCCACTTT.

The CDR3 region has the DNA TGTGCCAGCAGCGTAGGTACAAATCAGCCCCAGCATTTT. It specifies CASSVGTNQPQHF. V gene TRBV9 combines with J gene TRBJ1-5; the D is unclear. The CDR3 is 13 amino acids. Trimming shortened V by 0 bases and J by 4 bases, and 5 bases separated the two germline ends. Germline CDR1 is SGDLS and CDR2 is YYNGEE.

V usage is TRBV7-2 and J usage is TRBJ2-3; D is unresolved. The CDR3 runs to 14 residues. Germline V gene lookup returns CDR1 SGHTA and CDR2 FQGNSA. V lost 1 base and J lost 3, with 8 bases in between. The CDR3: CASSLGRWTDTQYF. In nucleotides, the CDR3 is TGTGCCAGCAGCTTAGGCAGGTGGACAGATACGCAGTATTTT.